This section outlines one TCR beta chain sequence together with its context. Its cognate antigen is unknown. The sample originates from a study of beta chain features in type 1 diabetes. Study findings and constraints: TCRB CDR3s from Type 1 diabetes patients were moderately but significantly shorter in all four CD4+ subsets. Among type 1 diabetes patients, VDJ junctions had fewer insertions and more deletions.

Staining for CD45RO/CCR7/CD25/CD127/CD95/CD27 allowed sorting of CD4+ naive, central memory, regulatory and stem cell-like memory cells. The CDR3 has 16 residues. Germline CDR1 and CDR2: SGHAT and FQNNGV. After removal of 5 bases from V and 6 bases from J, the junction contained 10 bases not matched to a gene. All of the isolated RNA was reverse transcribed, so expressed TCRB transcripts were sequenced. Generated by immunoSEQ multiplex PCR, the TCRdb table keeps only in-frame clones and is missing some. The sample consists of some 170,000 clones, approximately 62% of them appearing once. Sequenced sample: naive CD4+ T cells from blood. The V and J genes are TRBV11-2 and TRBJ2-2; 9 bases are a match to TRBD1. This clonotype originated in a man aged 25 to 45 with type 1 diabetes. CDR3 sequence (DNA): TGTGCCAGCAGCGGACGGGACAGGGAAACGGCCGGGGAGCTGTTTTTT. Protein: CASSGRDRETAGELFF.